These 10 T cell receptor beta chains share one sample of origin, sequenced in a study of blood T cells in healthy people across ages. Next came a second PCR, run for about 7 to 11 cycles, which used a sample-barcoded 5' primer along with a J-beta primer mix. TCRdb itself ran the 5' RACE reads through MiXCR, one entry per CDR3 protein. The table records about a million distinct CDR3 sequences, approximately 50% of them present only once. Source material: blood. These receptors all stem from a woman aged 55 to 70 in good health.

This clonotype was picked up one time. The J gene is TRBJ2-2, the V gene TRBV29-1, with TRBD2 identical over 14 bases. V lost 6 bases to trimming and J lost 2 bases; unmatched junction nucleotides: 5. This CDR3 spans 16 amino acids. Germline-derived CDR1 and CDR2 are SQVTM and ANQGSEA. The CDR3 loop is CSVDGLAGGNTGELFF. The CDR3 nucleotides read TGCAGCGTCGATGGACTAGCGGGAGGTAACACCGGGGAGCTGTTTTTT.

This clonotype was counted a single time. The gene calls are TRBV12-3 or TRBV12-4 and TRBJ2-3; no clear D. The CDR3 is made up of 13 amino acids. Trimming cost V 6 bases and J 5 bases, with 12 bases left between them. The CDR3 region is CASSIGTRDTQYF. DNA of the CDR3: TGTGCCAGCAGCATCGGTACGAGAGATACGCAGTATTTT.

On this clonotype itself: A junction end diverges from the germline sequence, so it may reflect a read error. The chain has TRBV7-2 and TRBJ2-1; TRBD2 aligns across 8 bases. CDR3 length: 17 amino acids. Per germline, CDR1 SGHTA and CDR2 FQGNSA. The CDR3: CAGSLQGRASGYNEQFF. CDR3 in DNA: TGTGCCGGCAGCTTGCAGGGCAGGGCTAGCGGGTACAATGAACAGTTCTTC.

This clonotype was recorded a few times. This chain connects TRBV18 to TRBJ2-5, with unresolved D. Per the germline V gene, CDR1 is KGHSH and CDR2 is LQKENI. Trimming took off 2 bases at V and 4 bases at J, with 8 bases between the two ends. The CDR3 covers 13 residues. CDR3 bases: TGTGCCAGCTCACCAGGGGTTCGAGAGACCCAGTACTTC. It specifies CASSPGVRETQYF.

V usage is TRBV20-1 and J usage is TRBJ2-7; maybe TRBD2 (5 bases). The J call may be mistaken, given a closer DNA end match to TRBJ2-4. Germline V lookup: CDR1 DFQATT, CDR2 SNEGSKA (reference sequence). This CDR3 is built from 16 residues. This CDR3 reads CSARDLSGWVRNIQYF. CDR3 coding DNA: TGCAGTGCTAGAGATCTGAGCGGTTGGGTGCGAAACATTCAGTACTTC.

The chain joins TRBV27 to TRBJ1-4, with D possibly matching TRBD1 (5 bases). The CDR3 totals 12 residues. V lost 6 bases and J 7 bases, leaving 9 bases between the germline ends. CDR1 and CDR2 (germline): MNHEY, SMNVEV (reference sequence). The CDR3, as DNA: TGTGCCAGCAGGGCCCAGGGTGAAAAACTGTTTTTT. Amino acids: CASRAQGEKLFF.

The J gene is TRBJ2-7, the V gene TRBV28; D possibly corresponds to TRBD2 (5 bases). Germline CDR1 MDHEN, CDR2 SYDVKM. The CDR3 consists of 15 residues. V was trimmed by 10 bases and J by 0 bases, leaving 19 bases between them. In DNA, the CDR3 is TGTGCCACCAGAGGGTTGCAACATAACTCCTACGAGCAGTACTTC. Residues: CATRGLQHNSYEQYF. Drawing the rest from reference TRBV28 and TRBJ2-7, the complete variable domain is DVKVTQSSRYLVKRTGEKVFLECVQDMDHENMFWYRQDPGLGLRLIYFSYDVKMKEKGDIPEGYSVSREKKERFSLILESASTNQTSMYLCATRGLQHNSYEQYFGPGTRLTVT.

This chain links TRBV4-2 with TRBJ1-3; D remains ambiguous. V was shortened by 1 base and J by 0 bases, with 7 bases between the two germline ends. Germline V gene sequence: CDR1 LGHNA, CDR2 YNFKEQ. CDR3 length: 15 amino acids. The CDR3 is CASSQVQSSGNTIYF. The CDR3 coding sequence is TGTGCCAGCAGCCAAGTCCAGAGCTCTGGAAACACCATATATTTT.

The table lists this clonotype with a few counts. J is TRBJ2-1 and V is TRBV7-9, with TRBD2 matching over 8 bases. J gave up 2 bases and V 2 bases, and 5 bases lay outside the gene matches. Germline lookup yields CDR1 SEHNR and CDR2 FQNEAQ (reference sequence). The CDR3 extends over 16 amino acids. The CDR3 loop is CASSLSGTSTYNEQFF. CDR3 bases: TGTGCCAGCAGCTTATCCGGGACTAGTACCTACAATGAGCAGTTCTTC.

The rearrangement joins TRBV7-8 to TRBJ2-3, with 9 positions matching TRBD2. The CDR3 spans 18 residues. The germline V gene has CDR1 SGHVS and CDR2 FQNEAQ. The junction had 12 bases not matched to a gene; V was cut back by 5 bases and J by 0 bases. The CDR3 DNA reads TGTGCCAGCAGCCGATTAGCGGGGGACCTTCCTAGCACAGATACGCAGTATTTT. Translation gives CASSRLAGDLPSTDTQYF.